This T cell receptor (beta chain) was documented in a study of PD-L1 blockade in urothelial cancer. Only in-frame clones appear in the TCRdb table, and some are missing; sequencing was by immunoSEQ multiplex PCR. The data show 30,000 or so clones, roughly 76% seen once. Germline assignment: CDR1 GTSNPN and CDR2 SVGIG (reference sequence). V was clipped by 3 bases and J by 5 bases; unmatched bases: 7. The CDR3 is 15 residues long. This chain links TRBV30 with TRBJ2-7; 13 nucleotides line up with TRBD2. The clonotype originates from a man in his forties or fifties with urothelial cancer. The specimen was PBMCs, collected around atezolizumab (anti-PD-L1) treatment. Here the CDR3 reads CAWRKPLAGGHEQYF. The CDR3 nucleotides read TGTGCCTGGAGAAAACCACTAGCGGGAGGGCACGAGCAGTACTTC.